This T cell receptor (beta chain) was captured by sequencing in a study of blood T cell repertoires in COVID-19. The germline V and J ends were trimmed by 3 bases and 8 bases, with 17 bases remaining between them. The germline gives CDR1 SGHTA, CDR2 FQGNSA. The CDR3 totals 15 residues. The data were produced by immunoSEQ multiplex PCR, yet TCRdb's version contains in-frame clones alone and is incomplete. This sample yields 150,000 or so clones, of which around 80% are seen a single time; 3.6% belongs to the top ten. Sequenced material: PBMCs or T cells enriched from blood (not recorded which). The TCR originated in a woman between 45 and 60 years old in a cohort exposed to, infected with or recovered from COVID-19 (not recorded which). The chain is built from TRBV7-2 and TRBJ2-1; weak D call: TRBD1 (6 bases). Written as DNA, the CDR3 is TGTGCCAGCAGCTTGTGGGTAGGGGGTGGCGATGAGCAGTTCTTC. It yields the protein CASSLWVGGGDEQFF.